These 8 T cell receptor beta chains were all obtained from the same sample, sequenced in a study of blood T cell repertoires in COVID-19. The repertoire was sequenced with immunoSEQ multiplex PCR; TCRdb's copy has only in-frame clones and lacks some. Seen here are under 500,000 clones, roughly nine tenths observed once, and the top ten hold over 1.5%. Sequencing was done on a sample of PBMCs or T cells enriched from blood (not recorded which). The receptors originated from a woman aged 18 to 35 with acute COVID-19.

This chain links TRBV27 with TRBJ2-7; 8 positions agree with TRBD1. Germline CDR1 reads MNHEY; CDR2 reads SMNVEV (reference sequence). V was clipped by 6 bases and J by 5 bases; unmatched bases: 6. The CDR3 consists of 13 residues. The CDR3 loop is CASRAGGRDEQYF. The CDR3 DNA is TGTGCCAGCAGAGCAGGGGGCCGTGACGAGCAGTACTTC.

This chain uses TRBV2 with TRBJ2-7, with TRBD1 matching over 10 bases. The CDR3 has 16 amino acids. Germline CDR1 and CDR2: SNHLY and FYNNEI. The ends lost 0 bases at V and 4 bases at J; junction bases unmatched: 6. The CDR3 reads CASSEARQGAGYEQYF. CDR3 sequence (DNA): TGTGCCAGCAGTGAAGCGCGACAGGGGGCAGGGTACGAGCAGTACTTC.

The chain couples TRBV29-1 to TRBJ1-1; the D is unclear. The length of the CDR3 is 14 residues. Germline V CDR1 and CDR2: SQVTM, ANQGSEA. V was clipped by 1 base and J by 1 base, with 10 bases between them. This CDR3 is CSVEVVLSNTEAFF. The CDR3 nucleotides are TGCAGCGTTGAAGTAGTGCTCTCGAACACTGAAGCTTTCTTT.

The CDR3 loop is CASSYTPRTYEQYF. CDR3 coding DNA: TGTGCCAGCAGTTACACACCACGAACCTACGAGCAGTACTTC. The rearrangement uses TRBV6-5 and TRBJ2-7; D not resolved. Deletions cut 2 bases from V and 2 bases from J, with 10 bases between. The CDR3 totals 14 residues. Germline V gives CDR1 MNHEY, CDR2 SVGAGI.

The chain's CDR3 is CASSLASAGSDTQYF. CDR3 sequence (DNA): TGTGCCAGCAGTTTGGCTAGCGCCGGTTCGGATACGCAGTATTTT. The rearrangement joins TRBV27 to TRBJ2-3; D is possibly TRBD2 (6 bases). V was cut by 3 bases and J by 6 bases, with 16 bases left in between. The CDR3 spans 15 residues. The germline V gene encodes CDR1 MNHEY and CDR2 SMNVEV (reference sequence).

The rearrangement uses TRBV2 and TRBJ2-7, with a tentative D call TRBD1 (7 bases). From germline, CDR1 is SNHLY and CDR2 FYNNEI. The V end lost 2 bases, the J end lost 5 bases, and 25 bases lay between the germline ends. The CDR3 has 18 amino acids. CDR3 amino acids: CASSEKYLYGGGRDEQYF. The CDR3 coding sequence is TGTGCCAGCAGTGAAAAGTATCTCTATGGAGGGGGCAGGGACGAGCAGTACTTC.

The chain has TRBV5-6 and TRBJ1-2, with D possibly being TRBD1 (5 bases). This CDR3 contains 16 residues. The V end was cut by 0 bases, the J end by 0 bases, with 12 bases between. The V gene's germline CDR1 is SGHDT and CDR2 YYEEEE. CDR3 sequence: CASSLALAGTNYGYTF. DNA of the CDR3: TGTGCCAGCAGCTTGGCCTTGGCAGGGACTAACTATGGCTACACCTTC.

The chain combines TRBV5-1 with TRBJ1-1, with D possibly matching TRBD1 (5 bases). This CDR3 contains 13 residues. V gave up 5 bases and J gave up 7 bases, with 15 bases separating them. Per germline, CDR1 SGHRS and CDR2 YFSETQ. The chain's CDR3 is CASRDFQGNEAFF. Written as DNA, the CDR3 is TGCGCCAGCAGAGATTTCCAGGGCAATGAAGCTTTCTTT. The full variable domain, with the rest looked up from reference TRBV5-1 and TRBJ1-1, is KAGVTQTPRYLIKTRGQQVTLSCSPISGHRSVSWYQQTPGQGLQFLFEYFSETQRNKGNFPGRFSGRQFSNSRSEMNVSTLELGDSALYLCASRDFQGNEAFFGQGTRLTVV.